The T cell receptor (beta chain) described here comes from a study of shared T cell receptors in the human thymus. Measured with immunoSEQ multiplex PCR; TCRdb has only the in-frame clones, and not every one. The sample comprises approximately 490,000 clones, 75% to 85% of which are singletons, and roughly 0.013% rests with the top ten. These data also featured in a second study, about human thymus T cells. Per that paper: Apparent bias marked the V and J gene usage of thymic and blood repertoires. Unrelated people showed highly overlapping thymic repertoires, related research reported.

The sequenced material came from thymocytes. This sequence was found in a boy younger than two with a congenital heart defect.

The CDR3 DNA follows: TGCAGCGTTGAAGATCGGGTCCCGTCAACTCCCTTCTCCTACAATGAGCAGTTCTTC. As protein: CSVEDRVPSTPFSYNEQFF. The chain links TRBV29-1 to TRBJ2-1; D gene uncertain. CDR3 length: 19 amino acids. Trimming pared 0 bases from V and 0 bases from J, leaving 21 bases between. Looked up from germline, CDR1 is SQVTM and CDR2 is ANQGSEA.